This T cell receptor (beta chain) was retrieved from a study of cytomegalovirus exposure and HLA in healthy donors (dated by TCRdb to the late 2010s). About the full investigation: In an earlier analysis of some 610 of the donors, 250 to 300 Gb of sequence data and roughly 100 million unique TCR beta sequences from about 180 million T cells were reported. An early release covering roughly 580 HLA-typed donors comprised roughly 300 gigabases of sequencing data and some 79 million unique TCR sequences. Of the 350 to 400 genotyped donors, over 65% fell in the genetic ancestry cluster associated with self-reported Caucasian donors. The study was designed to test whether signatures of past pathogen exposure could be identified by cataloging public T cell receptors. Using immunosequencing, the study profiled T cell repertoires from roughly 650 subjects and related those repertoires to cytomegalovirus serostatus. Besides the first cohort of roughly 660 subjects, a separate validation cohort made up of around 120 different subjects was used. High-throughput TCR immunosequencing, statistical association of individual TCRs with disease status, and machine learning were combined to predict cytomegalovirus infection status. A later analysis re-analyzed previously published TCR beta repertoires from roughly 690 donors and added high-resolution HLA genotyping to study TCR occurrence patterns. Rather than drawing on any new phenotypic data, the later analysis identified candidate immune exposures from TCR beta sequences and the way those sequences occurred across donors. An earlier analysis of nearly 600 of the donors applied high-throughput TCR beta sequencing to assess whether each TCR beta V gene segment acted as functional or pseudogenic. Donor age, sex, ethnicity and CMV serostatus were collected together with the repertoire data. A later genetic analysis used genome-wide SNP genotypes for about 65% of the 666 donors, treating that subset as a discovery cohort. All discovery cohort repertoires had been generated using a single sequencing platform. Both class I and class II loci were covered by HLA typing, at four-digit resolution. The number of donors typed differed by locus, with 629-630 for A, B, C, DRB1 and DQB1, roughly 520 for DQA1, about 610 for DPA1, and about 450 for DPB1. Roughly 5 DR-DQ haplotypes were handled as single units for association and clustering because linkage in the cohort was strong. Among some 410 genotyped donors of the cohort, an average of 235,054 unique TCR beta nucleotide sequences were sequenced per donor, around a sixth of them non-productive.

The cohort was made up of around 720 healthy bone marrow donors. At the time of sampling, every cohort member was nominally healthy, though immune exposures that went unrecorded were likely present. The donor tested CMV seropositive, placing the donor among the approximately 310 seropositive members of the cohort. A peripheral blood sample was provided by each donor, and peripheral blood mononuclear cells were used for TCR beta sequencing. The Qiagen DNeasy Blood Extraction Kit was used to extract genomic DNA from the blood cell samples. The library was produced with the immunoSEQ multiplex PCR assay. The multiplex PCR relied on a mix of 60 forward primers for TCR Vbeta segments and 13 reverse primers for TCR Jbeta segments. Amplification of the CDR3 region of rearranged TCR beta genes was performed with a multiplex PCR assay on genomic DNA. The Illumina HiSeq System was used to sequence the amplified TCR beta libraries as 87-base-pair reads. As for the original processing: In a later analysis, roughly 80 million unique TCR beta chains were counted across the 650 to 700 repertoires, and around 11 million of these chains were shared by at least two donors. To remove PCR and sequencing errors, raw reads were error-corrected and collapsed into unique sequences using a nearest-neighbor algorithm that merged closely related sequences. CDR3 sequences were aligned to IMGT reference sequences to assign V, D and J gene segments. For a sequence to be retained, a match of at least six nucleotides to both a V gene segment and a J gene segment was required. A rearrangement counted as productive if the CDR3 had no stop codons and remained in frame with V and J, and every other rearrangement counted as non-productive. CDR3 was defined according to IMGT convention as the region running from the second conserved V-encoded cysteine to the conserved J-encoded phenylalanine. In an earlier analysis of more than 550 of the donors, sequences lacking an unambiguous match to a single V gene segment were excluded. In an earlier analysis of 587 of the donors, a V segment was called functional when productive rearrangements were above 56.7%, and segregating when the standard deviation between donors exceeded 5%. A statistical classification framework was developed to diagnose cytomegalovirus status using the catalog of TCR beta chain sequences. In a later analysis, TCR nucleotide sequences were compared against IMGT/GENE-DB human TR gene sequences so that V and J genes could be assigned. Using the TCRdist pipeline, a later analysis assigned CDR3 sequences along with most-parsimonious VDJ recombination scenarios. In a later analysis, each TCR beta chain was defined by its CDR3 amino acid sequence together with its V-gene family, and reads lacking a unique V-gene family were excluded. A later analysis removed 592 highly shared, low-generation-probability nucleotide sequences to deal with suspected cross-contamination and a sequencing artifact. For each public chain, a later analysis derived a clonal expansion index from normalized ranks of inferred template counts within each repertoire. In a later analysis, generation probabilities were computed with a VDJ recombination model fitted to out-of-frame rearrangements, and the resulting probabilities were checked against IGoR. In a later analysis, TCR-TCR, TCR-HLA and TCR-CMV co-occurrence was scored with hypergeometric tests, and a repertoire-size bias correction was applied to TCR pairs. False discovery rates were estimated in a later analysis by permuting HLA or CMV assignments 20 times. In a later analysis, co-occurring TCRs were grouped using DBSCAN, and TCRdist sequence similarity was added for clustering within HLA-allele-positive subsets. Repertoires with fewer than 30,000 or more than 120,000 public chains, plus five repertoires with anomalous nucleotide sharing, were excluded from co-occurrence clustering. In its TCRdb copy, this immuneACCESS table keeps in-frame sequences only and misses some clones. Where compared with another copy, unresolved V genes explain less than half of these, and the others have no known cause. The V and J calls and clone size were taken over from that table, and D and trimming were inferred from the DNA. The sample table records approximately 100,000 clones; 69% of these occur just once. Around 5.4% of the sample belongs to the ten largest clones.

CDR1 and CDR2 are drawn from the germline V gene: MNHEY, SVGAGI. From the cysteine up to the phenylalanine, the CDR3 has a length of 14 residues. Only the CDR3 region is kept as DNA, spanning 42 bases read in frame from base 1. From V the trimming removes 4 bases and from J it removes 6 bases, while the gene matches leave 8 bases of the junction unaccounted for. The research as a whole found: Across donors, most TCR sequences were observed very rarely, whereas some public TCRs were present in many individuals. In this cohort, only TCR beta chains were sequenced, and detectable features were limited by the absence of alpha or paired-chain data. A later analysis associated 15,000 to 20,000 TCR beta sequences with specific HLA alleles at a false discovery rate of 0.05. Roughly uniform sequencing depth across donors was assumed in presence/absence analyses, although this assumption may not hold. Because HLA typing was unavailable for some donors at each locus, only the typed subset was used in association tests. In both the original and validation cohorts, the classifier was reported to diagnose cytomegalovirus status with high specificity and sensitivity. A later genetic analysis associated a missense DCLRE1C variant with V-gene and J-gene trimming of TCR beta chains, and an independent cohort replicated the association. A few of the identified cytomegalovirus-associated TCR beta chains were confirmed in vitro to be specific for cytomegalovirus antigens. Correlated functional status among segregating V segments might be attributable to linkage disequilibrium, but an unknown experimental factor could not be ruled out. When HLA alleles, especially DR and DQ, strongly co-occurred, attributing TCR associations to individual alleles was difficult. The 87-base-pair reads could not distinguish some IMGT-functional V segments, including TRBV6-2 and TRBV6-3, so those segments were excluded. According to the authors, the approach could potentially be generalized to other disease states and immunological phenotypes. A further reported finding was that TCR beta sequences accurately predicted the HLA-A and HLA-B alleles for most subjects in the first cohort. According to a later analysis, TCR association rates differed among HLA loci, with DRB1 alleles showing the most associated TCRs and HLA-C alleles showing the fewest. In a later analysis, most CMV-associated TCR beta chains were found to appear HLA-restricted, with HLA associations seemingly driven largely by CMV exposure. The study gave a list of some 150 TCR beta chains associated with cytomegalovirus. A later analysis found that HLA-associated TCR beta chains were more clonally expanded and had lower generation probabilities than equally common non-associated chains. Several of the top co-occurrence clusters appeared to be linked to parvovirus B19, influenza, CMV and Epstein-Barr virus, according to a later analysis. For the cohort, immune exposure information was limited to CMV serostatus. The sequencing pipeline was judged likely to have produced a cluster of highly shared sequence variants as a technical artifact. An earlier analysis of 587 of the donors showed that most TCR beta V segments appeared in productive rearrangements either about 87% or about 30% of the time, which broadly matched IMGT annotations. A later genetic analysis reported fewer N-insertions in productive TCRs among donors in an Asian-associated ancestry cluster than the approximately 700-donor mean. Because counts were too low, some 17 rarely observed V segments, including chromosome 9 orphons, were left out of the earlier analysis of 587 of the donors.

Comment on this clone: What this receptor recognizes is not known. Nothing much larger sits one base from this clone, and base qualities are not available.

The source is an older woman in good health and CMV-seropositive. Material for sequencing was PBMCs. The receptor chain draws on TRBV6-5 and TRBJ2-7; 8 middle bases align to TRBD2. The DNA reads TGTGCCAGCAGTTCGCGGGGGGCTGCCGCCGAGCAGTACTTC. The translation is CASSSRGAAAEQYF.